This TCR beta chain stems from a study of T cell clonality in common variable immunodeficiency. Points from the study as a whole: In common variable immunodeficiency, TCR beta chains reportedly carried fewer deletions and N-nucleotide insertions. Compared with healthy controls, CVID subjects showed increased TCRbeta clonality, mostly in about a third.

This clone was counted many times. Its antigen is unidentified. A read error may produce the germline difference seen at one junction end. The CDR3 is cut off 3 residues early in the read; its end comes from the germline J gene. Other DNA sequences in the same sample also yield this CDR3. The germline V gene has CDR1 SGHNT and CDR2 YYREEE (reference sequence). The CDR3 extends over 16 amino acids. Clones were sequenced by immunoSEQ multiplex PCR, and TCRdb holds only the in-frame ones, with some missing. Sampling found under 40,000 clones, none seen once. Patients and controls were mostly of Caucasian heritage. Donors gave roughly 5 to 8 ml heparinized peripheral whole blood.

The TCR was taken from a person between 18 and 75 years old in good health. The chain carries TRBV5-4 and TRBJ2-3; 7 nucleotides line up with TRBD1. Material for sequencing was peripheral blood mononuclear cells. The CDR3 is CASSLEGTVGTDTQYF. The covered CDR3 bases are TGTGCTAGCAGCTTGGAAGGGACAGTGGGCACAGATACG.